Many counts were recorded for the clone carrying this T cell receptor (beta chain). Antigen specificity is unknown. This sample is drawn from a study of T cell repertoires in cytomegalovirus infection. Study outcomes and limitations: Summed frequency of shared TCR beta families picked out CMV carriers who also had the relevant HLA.

TCRdb redid the calling of the reads with MiXCR, one entry per CDR3 protein. The data hold around 280,000 distinct CDR3 sequences, with roughly 13% observed a single time. The V gene's germline CDR1 is MGHRA and CDR2 YSYEKL. V lost 0 bases to trimming and J lost 2 bases; unmatched junction nucleotides: 5. The CDR3 consists of 16 residues. The TCR sequence derives from a human donor in good health (CMV status not recorded). Some clones in this sample may be carry-over from other donors' samples. This chain links TRBV4-1 with TRBJ2-3, with 7 bases identical to TRBD1. The source material was PBMCs. The CDR3, as DNA: TGCGCCAGCAGCCAAGACGCTCAGGGGGACACAGATACGCAGTATTTT. Protein: CASSQDAQGDTDTQYF.